This T cell receptor beta chain was profiled in a study of T cell responses to AZD1222 COVID-19 vaccine. This CDR3 is 13 amino acids long. With 5 bases removed from V and 11 bases from J, the gap between germline ends came to 13 bases. This clone was counted ten times or more. Its antigen is not known. General observations from the study: Of the AZD1222 recipients, only 5 to 7 were seropositive at baseline. The study sampled repertoires only after the peak T cell response. Donor demographics were predominantly white British with a female majority; clonal diversity may be underestimated. Along spike, vaccine-associated CD4 TCRs were found throughout, with dominance at 160-218 and 743-854.

The protocol was immunoSEQ multiplex PCR, while the TCRdb copy is restricted to in-frame clones and leaves out a portion. The sample records over 150,000 clones, over 85% being singletons. The TCR comes from an adult in good health. V usage is TRBV12-3 or TRBV12-4 and J usage is TRBJ1-6; D is uncertain. Specimen: peripheral blood, collected on day 0 of AZD1222 vaccination. Here the CDR3 reads CASSEKPATPLHF. The CDR3 DNA is TGTGCCAGCAGTGAAAAGCCCGCAACACCCCTCCACTTT.